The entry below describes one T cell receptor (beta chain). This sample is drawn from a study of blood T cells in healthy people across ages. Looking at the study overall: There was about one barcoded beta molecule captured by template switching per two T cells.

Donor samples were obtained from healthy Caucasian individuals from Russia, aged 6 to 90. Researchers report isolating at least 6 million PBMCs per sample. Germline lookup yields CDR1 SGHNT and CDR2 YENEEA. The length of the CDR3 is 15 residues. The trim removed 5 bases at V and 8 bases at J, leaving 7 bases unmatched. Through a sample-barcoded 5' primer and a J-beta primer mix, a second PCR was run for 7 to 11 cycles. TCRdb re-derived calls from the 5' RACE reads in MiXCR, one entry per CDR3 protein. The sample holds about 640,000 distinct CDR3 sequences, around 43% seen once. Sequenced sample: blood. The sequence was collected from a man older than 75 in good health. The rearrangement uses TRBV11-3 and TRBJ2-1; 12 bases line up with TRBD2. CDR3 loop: CASSPRLAGVHEQFF. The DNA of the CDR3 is TGTGCCAGCAGCCCAAGACTAGCGGGAGTTCATGAGCAGTTCTTC. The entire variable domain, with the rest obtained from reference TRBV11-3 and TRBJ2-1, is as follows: EAGVVQSPRYKIIEKKQPVAFWCNPISGHNTLYWYLQNLGQGPELLIRYENEEAVDDSQLPKDRFSAERLKGVDSTLKIQPAELGDSAVYLCASSPRLAGVHEQFFGPGTRLTVL.